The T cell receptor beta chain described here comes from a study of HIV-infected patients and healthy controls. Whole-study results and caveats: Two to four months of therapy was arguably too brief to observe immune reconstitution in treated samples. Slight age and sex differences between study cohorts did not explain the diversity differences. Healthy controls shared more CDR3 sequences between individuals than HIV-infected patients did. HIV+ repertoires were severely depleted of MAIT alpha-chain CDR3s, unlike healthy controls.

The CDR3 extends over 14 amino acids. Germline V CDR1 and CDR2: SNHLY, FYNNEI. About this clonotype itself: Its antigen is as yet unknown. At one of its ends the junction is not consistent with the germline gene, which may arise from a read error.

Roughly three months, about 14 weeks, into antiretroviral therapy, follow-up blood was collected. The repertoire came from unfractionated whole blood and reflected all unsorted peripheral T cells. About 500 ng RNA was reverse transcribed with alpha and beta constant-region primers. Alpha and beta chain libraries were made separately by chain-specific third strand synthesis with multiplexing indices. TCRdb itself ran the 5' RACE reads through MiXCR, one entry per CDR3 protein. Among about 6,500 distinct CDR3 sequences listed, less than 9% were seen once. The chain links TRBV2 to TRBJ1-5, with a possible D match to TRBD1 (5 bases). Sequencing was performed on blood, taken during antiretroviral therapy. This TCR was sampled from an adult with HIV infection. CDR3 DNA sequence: TGTGCCAGCAGTGAGTCAGGGTTCAATCAGACCCAGCATTTT. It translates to CASSESGFNQTQHF.